Described below is a single T cell receptor beta chain sequence and its context. Antigen specificity is unknown. This record comes from a study of T cell responses to AZD1222 COVID-19 vaccine. Study results and limitations: Baseline seropositivity occurred in only 5 to 7 AZD1222 recipients. Spike-specific TCR breadth and depth were elevated following two AZD1222 doses. It should be noted that donors were predominantly white British and more often female, and clonal diversity was possibly underestimated. A reported finding is that nearly half of spike-specific TCRs target unmutated variant regions.

J was trimmed by 5 bases and V by 4 bases; bases with no gene match: 7. This CDR3 region has 16 residues. Germline-derived CDR1 and CDR2 are MNHEY and SMNVEV (reference sequence). This table comes from immunoSEQ multiplex PCR, and its TCRdb copy is limited to in-frame clones, with some not included. The top ten hold less than 2.5% of the sample, which has approximately 160,000 clones, approximately 88% seen once. Sequencing was performed on peripheral blood, taken on day 0 of AZD1222 vaccination. The rearrangement joins TRBV27 to TRBJ2-2; 10 nucleotides align to TRBD2. This receptor was obtained from an adult in good health. CDR3 bases: TGTGCCAGCAGTTCTCCTAGCGGGAGAGCGACCGGGGAGCTGTTTTTT. Its protein product is CASSSPSGRATGELFF.